The clone carrying this TCR beta chain was counted only a few times. Its target is unknown. The record originates from a study of post-analysis software for immune sequencing data. For the study at large: Multiple sclerosis in the patients followed relapsing-remitting, secondary progressive and progressive-relapsing courses.

Study-wide findings and caveats: Relative to controls, patients had several TRBV segments at higher frequency, with TRBV5-6, TRBV5-1 and TRBV20-1 among these.

cDNA libraries for TCR beta contained unique molecular identifiers. T cells numbering about 0.95 to 10 million gave rise to 500,000 or so cDNA molecules. MiXCR was run by TCRdb on the PCR reads, yielding one entry per CDR3 protein. The sample includes roughly 540,000 distinct CDR3 sequences, around 36% of them seen just once. Trimming stripped 2 bases from V and 4 bases from J, with 10 bases between. This CDR3 is built from 13 residues. The germline CDR1 and CDR2 sequences are DFQATT and SNEGSKA (reference sequence). The specimen was blood. This chain links TRBV20-1 with TRBJ2-3, with D perhaps TRBD1 (6 bases). The source is a girl between 2 and 17 years old with multiple sclerosis. The CDR3 reads CSARIQGADTQYF. CDR3 DNA sequence: TGCAGTGCTAGAATACAGGGTGCAGATACGCAGTATTTT.